This T cell receptor beta chain stems from a study of spatial heterogeneity in lung cancer. Study details: Each distinct TCR and UMI combination averaged more than ten appearances in raw reads.

The trim removed 4 bases at V and 4 bases at J, leaving 13 bases unmatched. The CDR3 consists of 17 residues. The germline V gene has CDR1 LGHNA and CDR2 YNFKEQ. Time point meaning: sample taken at primary tumor resection. Tumor, nontumor lung or frozen PBMC supplied whole RNA that was sequenced unsorted. The table lists this clonotype with a few counts. Each molecule of TCR cDNA was tagged with one unique molecular identifier. MiXCR was run by TCRdb on the 5' RACE reads, yielding one entry per CDR3 protein. The table includes roughly 91,000 distinct CDR3 sequences, 15% to 25% detected once. The V call is TRBV4-2, the J call TRBJ1-2; 9 bases align to TRBD1. This receptor was identified in a male donor with early-stage non-small cell lung cancer. The specimen comprised PBMCs, sampled at surgery. This chain's CDR3 is CASSLDPGQGLFYGYTF. For the CDR3, the DNA is TGTGCCAGCAGCCTAGATCCGGGACAGGGATTATTCTATGGCTACACCTTC.